This T cell receptor beta chain was recorded in a study of T cell responses to AZD1222 COVID-19 vaccine. Only in-frame clones appear in the TCRdb table, and some are missing; sequencing was by immunoSEQ multiplex PCR. The table records 72,000 or so clones, 85% of them present only once. V lost 2 bases to trimming and J lost 7 bases, with 12 bases between them. This CDR3 has 13 amino acids. Germline CDR1 reads SGHTS; CDR2 reads YDEGEE. Turning to this clone: Its antigen is unknown.

Broader study findings: Spike was spanned by vaccine-associated CD4 TCRs, which were dominant at 160-218 and 743-854. As reported, nearly half of all spike-specific TCRs target variant regions that are unmutated.

The sequenced sample was peripheral blood, obtained on day 0 of AZD1222 vaccination. This TCR derives from an adult in good health. The chain couples TRBV5-8 to TRBJ1-1; possible D gene TRBD1, 5 bases. The CDR3 region has the DNA TGTGCCAGCAGCTTCGGGGGGAGGTTTGAAGCTTTCTTT. It translates to CASSFGGRFEAFF.